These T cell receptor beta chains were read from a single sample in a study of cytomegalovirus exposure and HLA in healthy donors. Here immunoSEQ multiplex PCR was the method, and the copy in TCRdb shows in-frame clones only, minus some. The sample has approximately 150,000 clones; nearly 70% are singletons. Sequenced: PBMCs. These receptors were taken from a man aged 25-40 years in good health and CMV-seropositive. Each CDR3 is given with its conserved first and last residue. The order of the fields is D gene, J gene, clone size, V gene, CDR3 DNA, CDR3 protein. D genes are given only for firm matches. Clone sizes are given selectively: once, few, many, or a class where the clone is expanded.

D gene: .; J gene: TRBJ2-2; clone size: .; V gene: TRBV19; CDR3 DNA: TGTGCCAGTATGTGGGGCTACACCGGGGAGCTGTTTTTT; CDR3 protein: CASMWGYTGELFF
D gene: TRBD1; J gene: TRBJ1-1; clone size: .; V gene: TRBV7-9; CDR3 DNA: TGTGCCAGCAGCGAGGGGACAGGGGTTGCCACTGAAGCTTTCTTT; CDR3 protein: CASSEGTGVATEAFF
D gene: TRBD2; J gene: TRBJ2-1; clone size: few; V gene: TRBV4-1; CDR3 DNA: TGCGCCAGCAGCCCATCGGGACTAGCGGTTAACAATGAGCAGTTCTTC; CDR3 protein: CASSPSGLAVNNEQFF
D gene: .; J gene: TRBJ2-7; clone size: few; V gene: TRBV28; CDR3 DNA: TGTGCCAGCAGTTTGGCAGGGCTGAACGAGCAGTACTTC; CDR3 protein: CASSLAGLNEQYF
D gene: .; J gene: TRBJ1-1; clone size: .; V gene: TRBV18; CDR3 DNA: TGTGCCAGCTCACCGGGAGGGCGAGACACTGAAGCTTTCTTT; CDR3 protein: CASSPGGRDTEAFF
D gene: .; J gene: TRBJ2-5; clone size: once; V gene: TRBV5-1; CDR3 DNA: TGCGCCAGCAGCTTAGCTTTCGAGCCGGAGGCCCAGTACTTC; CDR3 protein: CASSLAFEPEAQYF
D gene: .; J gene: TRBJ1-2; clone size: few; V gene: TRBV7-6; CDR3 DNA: TGTGCCAGCAGCACCGATCCCCGCGGAGATTATGGCTACACCTTC; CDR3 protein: CASSTDPRGDYGYTF
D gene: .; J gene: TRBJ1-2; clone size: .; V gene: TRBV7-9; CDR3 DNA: TGTGCCAGCAGCACACAAGTAGTTACAGGGACTGGCTACACCTTC; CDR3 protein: CASSTQVVTGTGYTF
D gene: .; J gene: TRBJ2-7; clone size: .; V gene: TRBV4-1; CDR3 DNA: TGCGCCAGCAGCCGAGAAACTGGCGAGCAGTACTTC; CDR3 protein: CASSRETGEQYF
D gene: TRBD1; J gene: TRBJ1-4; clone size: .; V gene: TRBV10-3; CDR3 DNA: TGTGCCATCCAACAGGGGGTAAATGAAAAACTGTTTTTT; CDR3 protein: CAIQQGVNEKLFF
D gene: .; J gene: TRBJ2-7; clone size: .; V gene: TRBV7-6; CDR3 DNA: TGTGCCAGCAGCCCCCTTTCGGAGCAGTACTTC; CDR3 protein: CASSPLSEQYF
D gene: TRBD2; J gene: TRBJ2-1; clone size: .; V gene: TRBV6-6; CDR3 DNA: TGTGCCAGCAGTTACCTGGCTAGCGGGAGAGTCGATGAGCAGTTCTTC; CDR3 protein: CASSYLASGRVDEQFF
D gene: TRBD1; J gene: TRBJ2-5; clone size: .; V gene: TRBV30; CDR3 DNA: TGTGCCTGGAGTGTAAAAAGGGGGGACAGGGGGCCTAGCGGGAGTAGGGAGACCCAGTACTTC; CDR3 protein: CAWSVKRGDRGPSGSRETQYF
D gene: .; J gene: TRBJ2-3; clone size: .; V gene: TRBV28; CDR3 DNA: TGTGCCAGCAGACCGAGGGGGGAGGGAGATACGCAGTATTTT; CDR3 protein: CASRPRGEGDTQYF
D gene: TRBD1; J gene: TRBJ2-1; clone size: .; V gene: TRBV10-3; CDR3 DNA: TGTGCCATCAGTCGACAGGGGGCAGACAATGAGCAGTTCTTC; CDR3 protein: CAISRQGADNEQFF
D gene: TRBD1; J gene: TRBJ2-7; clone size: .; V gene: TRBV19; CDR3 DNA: TGTGCCAGTAGGACCGGGACAGAGAAACACTACGAGCAGTACTTC; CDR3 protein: CASRTGTEKHYEQYF
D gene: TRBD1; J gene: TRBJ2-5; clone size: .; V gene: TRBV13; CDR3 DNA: TGTGCCAGCAGCCCGGCGACAGGGGAGGACCGAGAGACCCAGTACTTC; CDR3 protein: CASSPATGEDRETQYF
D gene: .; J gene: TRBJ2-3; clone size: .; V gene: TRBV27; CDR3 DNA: TGTGCCAGCAGTTCCCACTTAAGGGGTATGTTGACAGATACGCAGTATTTT; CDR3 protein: CASSSHLRGMLTDTQYF
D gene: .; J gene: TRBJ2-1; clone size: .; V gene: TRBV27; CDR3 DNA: TGTGCCAGCAGTGAGCAAGGGCTAGCAGACGAGCAGTTCTTC; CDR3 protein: CASSEQGLADEQFF
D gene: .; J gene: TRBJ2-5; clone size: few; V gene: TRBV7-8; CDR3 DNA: TGTGCCAGCAGCTTAGGGACAGAAGAGACCCAGTACTTC; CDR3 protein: CASSLGTEETQYF
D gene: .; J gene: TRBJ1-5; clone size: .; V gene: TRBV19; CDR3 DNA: TGTGCCAGTAGTATAGAGCGGTCGAATCAGCCCCAGCATTTT; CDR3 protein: CASSIERSNQPQHF
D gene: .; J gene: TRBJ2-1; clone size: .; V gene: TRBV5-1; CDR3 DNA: TGCGCCAGCAGCTTGGGGCCATTGGAGATCAATGAGCAGTTCTTC; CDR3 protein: CASSLGPLEINEQFF
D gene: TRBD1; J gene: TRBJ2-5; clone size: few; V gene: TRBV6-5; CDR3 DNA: TGTGCCAGCAGTTTCAGGGGGCCATCCCAAGAGACCCAGTACTTC; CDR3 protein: CASSFRGPSQETQYF
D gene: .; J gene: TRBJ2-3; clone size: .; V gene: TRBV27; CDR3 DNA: TGTGCCAGCAGTTTAGGGGCAAGAAGCACAGATACGCAGTATTTT; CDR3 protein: CASSLGARSTDTQYF
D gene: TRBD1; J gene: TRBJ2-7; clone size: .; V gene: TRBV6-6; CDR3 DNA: TGTGCCAGCAGCCTAGGACAGGCCCTGGACGAGCAGTACTTC; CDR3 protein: CASSLGQALDEQYF
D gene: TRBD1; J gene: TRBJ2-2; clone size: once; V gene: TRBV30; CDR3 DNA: TGTGCCTGGAGGACAGGGGGCGCGGACACCGGGGAGCTGTTTTTT; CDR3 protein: CAWRTGGADTGELFF
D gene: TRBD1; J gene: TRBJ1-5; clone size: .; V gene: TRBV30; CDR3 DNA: TGTGCCTGGAGCTTTGGACAGGGGGGTCAGCCCCAGCATTTT; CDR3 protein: CAWSFGQGGQPQHF
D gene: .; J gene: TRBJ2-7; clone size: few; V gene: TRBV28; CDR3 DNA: TGTGCCAGCAGTTTAGTGGTGCCAGCGACCTACGAGCAGTACTTC; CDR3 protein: CASSLVVPATYEQYF
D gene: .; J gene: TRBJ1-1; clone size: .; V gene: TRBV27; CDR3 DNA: TGTGCCAGCAGACCCCGTCGTTCCGTCGGGAACACTGAAGCTTTCTTT; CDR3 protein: CASRPRRSVGNTEAFF
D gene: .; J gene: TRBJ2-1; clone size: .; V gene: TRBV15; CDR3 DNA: TGTGCCACCAGCAATATCTCGGAGGGATACAATGAGCAGTTCTTC; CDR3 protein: CATSNISEGYNEQFF
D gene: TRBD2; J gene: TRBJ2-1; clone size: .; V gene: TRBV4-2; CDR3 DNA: TGTGCCAGCAGCCAATATCTATTGATAGGGACTAGCGGGAGTGGCCCAATGGACAATGAGCAGTTCTTC; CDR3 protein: CASSQYLLIGTSGSGPMDNEQFF
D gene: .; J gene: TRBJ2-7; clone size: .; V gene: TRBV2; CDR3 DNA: TGTGCCAGCAGTCCCCTGGGTGAGACATATTCCTCCTACGAGCAGTACTTC; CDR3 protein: CASSPLGETYSSYEQYF
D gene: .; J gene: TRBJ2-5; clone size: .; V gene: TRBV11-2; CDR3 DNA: TGTGCCAGCAGCGGAGGCCCCGGACGACAAGAGACCCAGTACTTC; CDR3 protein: CASSGGPGRQETQYF
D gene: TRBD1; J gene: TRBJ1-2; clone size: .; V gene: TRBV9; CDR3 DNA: TGTGCCAGCAGCAATCCGGGACAGGGGGCACGGGGCTACACCTTC; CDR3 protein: CASSNPGQGARGYTF
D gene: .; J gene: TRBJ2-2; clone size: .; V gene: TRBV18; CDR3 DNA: TGTGCCAGCTCACCATCTCCTAACACCGGGGAGCTGTTTTTT; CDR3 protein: CASSPSPNTGELFF
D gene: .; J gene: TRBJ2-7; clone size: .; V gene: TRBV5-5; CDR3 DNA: TGTGCCAGCAGCGGCGGTTCCCCCCTCGAGCAGTACTTC; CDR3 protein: CASSGGSPLEQYF
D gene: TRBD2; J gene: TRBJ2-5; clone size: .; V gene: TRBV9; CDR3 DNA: TGTGCCAGCAGCGAGGCTAGCGGGAGGGTTATGGAGACCCAGTACTTC; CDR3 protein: CASSEASGRVMETQYF
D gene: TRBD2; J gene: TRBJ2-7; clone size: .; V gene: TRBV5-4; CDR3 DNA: TGTGCCAGCAGCGTACCTTCCGGGACTAGCGCGTACGAGCAGTACTTC; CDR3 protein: CASSVPSGTSAYEQYF
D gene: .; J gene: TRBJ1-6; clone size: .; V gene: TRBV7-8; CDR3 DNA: TGTGCCAGCAGCACGGACAGTACTTCACCCCTCCACTTT; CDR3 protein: CASSTDSTSPLHF
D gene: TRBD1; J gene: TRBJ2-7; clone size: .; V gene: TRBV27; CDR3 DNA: TGTGCCAGCAGTTTAGGGACAGGGCAATTCTACGAGCAGTACTTC; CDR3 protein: CASSLGTGQFYEQYF
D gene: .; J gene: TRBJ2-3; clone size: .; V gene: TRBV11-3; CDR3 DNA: TGTGCCAGCAGCTCGGAACAGGGGAGGCTCACAGATACGCAGTATTTT; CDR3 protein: CASSSEQGRLTDTQYF
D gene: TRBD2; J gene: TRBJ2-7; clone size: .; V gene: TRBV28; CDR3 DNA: TGTGCCAGCAGCCCGGGACTAGCGGGAGGTAACCCTTACGAGCAGTACTTC; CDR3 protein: CASSPGLAGGNPYEQYF
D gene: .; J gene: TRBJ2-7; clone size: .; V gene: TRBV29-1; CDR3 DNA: TGCAGCGGGGCCGTGGAAATCTACGAGCAGTACTTC; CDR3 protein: CSGAVEIYEQYF
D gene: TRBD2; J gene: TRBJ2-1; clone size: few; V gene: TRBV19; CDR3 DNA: TGTGCCAGTAACCCCCCTGCGGGAGGGCCAGGTGAGCAGTTCTTC; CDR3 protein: CASNPPAGGPGEQFF
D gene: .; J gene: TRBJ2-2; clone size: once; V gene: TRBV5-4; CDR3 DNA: TGTGCCAGCAGCTTGGCGGCGGGCCCACCCTACGCCGGGGAGCTGTTTTTT; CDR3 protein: CASSLAAGPPYAGELFF
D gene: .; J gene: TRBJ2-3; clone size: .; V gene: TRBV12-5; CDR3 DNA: TGTGCTAGTGGTTTGGTACTGCAGGGTGCAGATACGCAGTATTTT; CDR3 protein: CASGLVLQGADTQYF
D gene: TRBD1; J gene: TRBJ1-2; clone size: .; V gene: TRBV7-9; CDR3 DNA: TGTGCCAGCAGCTCCGCCGACAGGGGTAACTATGGCTACACCTTC; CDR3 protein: CASSSADRGNYGYTF
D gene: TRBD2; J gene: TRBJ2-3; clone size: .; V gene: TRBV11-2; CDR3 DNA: TGTGCCAGTAGCCGCCAAACTAGCGGGAGAACAGATACGCAGTATTTT; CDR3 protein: CASSRQTSGRTDTQYF
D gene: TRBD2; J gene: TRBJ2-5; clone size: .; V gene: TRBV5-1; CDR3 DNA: TGCGCCAGCACCTCCTACGGGGGGGAGGCCCAAGAGACCCAGTACTTC; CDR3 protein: CASTSYGGEAQETQYF
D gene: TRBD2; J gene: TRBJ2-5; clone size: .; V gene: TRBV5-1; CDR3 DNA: TGCGCCAGCAGCTTGACTAGCGGCCAAAAGACCCAGTACTTC; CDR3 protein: CASSLTSGQKTQYF
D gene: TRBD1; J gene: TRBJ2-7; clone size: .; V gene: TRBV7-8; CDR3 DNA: TGTGCCAGCAGCTCCCGCGTTTACGGGACAGGTTCCTACGAGCAGTACTTC; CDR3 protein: CASSSRVYGTGSYEQYF
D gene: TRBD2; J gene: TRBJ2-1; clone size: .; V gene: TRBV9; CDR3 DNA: TGTGCCAGCAGCGTAGGACTAGCGGGAGTAAATGAGCAGTTCTTC; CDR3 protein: CASSVGLAGVNEQFF
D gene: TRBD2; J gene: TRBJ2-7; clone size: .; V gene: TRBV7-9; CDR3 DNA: TGTGCCAGCAGCTCACTAGCGGGAGGGCTCTACGAGCAGTACTTC; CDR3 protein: CASSSLAGGLYEQYF
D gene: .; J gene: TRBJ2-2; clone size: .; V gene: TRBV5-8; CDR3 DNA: TGTGCCAGCAGCGCGACGGCGGCCCCCCGAACAGGTCGGACCGGGGAGCTGTTTTTT; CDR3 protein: CASSATAAPRTGRTGELFF